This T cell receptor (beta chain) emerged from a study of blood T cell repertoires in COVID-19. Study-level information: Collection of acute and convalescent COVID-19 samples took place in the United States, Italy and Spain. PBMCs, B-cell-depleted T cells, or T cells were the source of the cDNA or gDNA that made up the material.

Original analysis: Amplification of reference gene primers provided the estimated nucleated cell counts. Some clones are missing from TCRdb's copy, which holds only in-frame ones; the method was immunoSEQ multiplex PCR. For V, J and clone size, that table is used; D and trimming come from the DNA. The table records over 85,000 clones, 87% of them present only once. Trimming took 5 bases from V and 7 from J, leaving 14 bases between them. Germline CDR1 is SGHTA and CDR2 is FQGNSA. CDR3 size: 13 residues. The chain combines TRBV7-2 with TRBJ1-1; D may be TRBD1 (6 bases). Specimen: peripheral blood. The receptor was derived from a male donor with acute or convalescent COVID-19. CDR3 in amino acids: CASSPGTNGEAFF. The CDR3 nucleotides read TGTGCCAGCAGCCCTGGGACAAACGGTGAAGCTTTCTTT.